This is a list of T cell receptor beta chains from one sample in a study of blood T cell repertoires in COVID-19. Here immunoSEQ multiplex PCR was the method, and the copy in TCRdb shows in-frame clones only, minus some. Of 200,000 to 250,000 clones listed, about 78% are singletons. The sample taken for sequencing was peripheral blood. Receptors originate from an older woman with acute or convalescent COVID-19. CDR3s include the opening cysteine and the closing phenylalanine or tryptophan. A D gene is named only where the DNA matches it firmly. Clone size is shown for a subset of rows, as once, few, many or a class of expanded clone.

j_gene	abundance	d_gene	v_gene	CDR3nt	CDR3aa
TRBJ1-4	few	.	TRBV5-1	TGCGCCAGCAGCTGGGGGTCGGGAGACATTGAAAAACTGTTTTTT	CASSWGSGDIEKLFF
TRBJ1-4	.	.	TRBV3-1/TRBV3-2	TGTGCCAGCAGCGGACGGACAGCAACTAATGAAAAACTGTTTTTT	CASSGRTATNEKLFF
TRBJ2-7	.	TRBD2	TRBV28	TGTGCCAGCAGTCCGAACCGGGGAGCGGGAGCCAGCTCCTACGAGCAGTACTTC	CASSPNRGAGASSYEQYF
TRBJ2-2	.	TRBD1	TRBV5-1	TGCGCCAGCAGCATAGGACAGGGGTCCGGGGAGCTGTTTTTT	CASSIGQGSGELFF
TRBJ2-1	.	TRBD2	TRBV4-1	TGCGCCAGCAGCCAAGTACTAGCGGGACACAATGAGCAGTTCTTC	CASSQVLAGHNEQFF
TRBJ1-4	.	TRBD1	TRBV6-1	TGTGCCAGCAGTGAAAGACAGGGCGGATTGAAACTGTTTTTT	CASSERQGGLKLFF
TRBJ2-5	.	.	TRBV29-1	TGCAGCGTACACAGTCAAGAGACCCAGTACTTC	CSVHSQETQYF
TRBJ2-3	.	.	TRBV21-1	TGTGCCAGCAGCACTCGGCGGGAGTTACCAGATACGCAGTATTTT	CASSTRRELPDTQYF
TRBJ1-3	.	TRBD1	TRBV28	TGTGCCAGTTCGAGACAGGGGTCCTTCTCTGGAAACACCATATATTTT	CASSRQGSFSGNTIYF
TRBJ1-2	few	.	TRBV30	TGTGCCTGGAGTACGGGAGGAGACTATGGCTACACCTTC	CAWSTGGDYGYTF
TRBJ1-1	.	TRBD1	TRBV3-1/TRBV3-2	TGTGCCAGCAGCCCACGGACAGGACGGGAGAACACTGAAGCTTTCTTT	CASSPRTGRENTEAFF
TRBJ1-5	.	.	TRBV12-3/TRBV12-4	TGTGCCAGCAGTTTACAGGTTTTTCAGCCCCAGCATTTT	CASSLQVFQPQHF
TRBJ2-7	.	TRBD1	TRBV19	TGTGCCAGTAGTATCTCGGGACAGGGGGACGAGCAGTACTTC	CASSISGQGDEQYF
TRBJ2-7	.	TRBD1	TRBV27	TGTGCCAGCAGTTCCCCTCGACAGGGTACCTACGAGCAGTACTTC	CASSSPRQGTYEQYF
TRBJ2-7	.	TRBD1	TRBV13	TGTGCCAGCAGCAAGAGGGACAGGGGGTCTGGAGAGCAGTACTTC	CASSKRDRGSGEQYF
TRBJ2-7	.	TRBD1	TRBV7-6	TGTGCCAGCAGCCAGGCGGGACAGGGGATCTACGAGCAGTACTTC	CASSQAGQGIYEQYF
TRBJ1-3	few	TRBD1	TRBV7-2	TGTGCCAGCAGCCCGGGAACAGGGGCTGGAAACACCATATATTTT	CASSPGTGAGNTIYF
TRBJ1-2	.	TRBD1	TRBV5-5	TGTGCCAGCAGCTTGAGGGGTGACAGGGGCTATGGCTACACCTTC	CASSLRGDRGYGYTF
TRBJ1-5	.	.	TRBV6-5	TGTGCCAGCCGACAGAGCAATCAGCCCCAGCATTTT	CASRQSNQPQHF
TRBJ2-3	.	.	TRBV7-2	TGTGCCAGCAGCGTTGACTTAGGGGAAGGGCGTACGCAGTATTTT	CASSVDLGEGRTQYF
TRBJ1-3	.	TRBD1	TRBV6-5	TGTGCCAGCAGTTACGGACAGGGATCCTCCGGAAACACCATATATTTT	CASSYGQGSSGNTIYF
TRBJ2-1	.	.	TRBV11-2	TGTGCCAGCAGGTTCTCGGGGAGCGAGCAGTTCTTC	CASRFSGSEQFF
TRBJ2-1	.	.	TRBV5-1	TGCGCCAGCAGAAAACCTAGCGCCCCCTACAATGAGCAGTTCTTC	CASRKPSAPYNEQFF
TRBJ2-1	.	.	TRBV5-4	TGTGCCAGCAGCTTGGTCCAGGGCCCCTACAATGAGCAGTTCTTC	CASSLVQGPYNEQFF
TRBJ2-6	.	TRBD1	TRBV2	TGTGCCAGCAGGAGGGACAGTCCCTCTGGGGCCAACGTCCTGACTTTC	CASRRDSPSGANVLTF
TRBJ1-1	.	.	TRBV2	TGTGCCAGCAGTGACGGGTTAAACACTGAAGCTTTCTTT	CASSDGLNTEAFF
TRBJ1-5	.	.	TRBV19	TGTGCCAGTAGCGAGACAGGTTACAATCAGCCCCAGCATTTT	CASSETGYNQPQHF
TRBJ1-4	once	.	TRBV5-4	TGTGCCAGCAGCTTGGCTCCAAGGGGGGAAAAACTGTTTTTT	CASSLAPRGEKLFF
TRBJ1-3	.	.	TRBV6-5	TGTGCCAGCAGCTTAGAAACAGTCGTGGGAAACACCATATATTTT	CASSLETVVGNTIYF
TRBJ1-1	.	.	TRBV5-1	TGCGCCAGCAGCTCGGGAATAGACGGGAACACTGAAGCTTTCTTT	CASSSGIDGNTEAFF
TRBJ1-1	once	.	TRBV2	TGTGCCAGCACCTTGGACAGCAACACTGAAGCTTTCTTT	CASTLDSNTEAFF
TRBJ1-5	.	.	TRBV2	TGTGCCAGCAGTGAATCATACATCAATCAGCCCCAGCATTTT	CASSESYINQPQHF
TRBJ2-1	.	TRBD2	TRBV5-4	TGTGCCAGCAGCTTGGCTCTAGCGGGAGTTAACAATGAGCAGTTCTTC	CASSLALAGVNNEQFF
TRBJ1-4	once	TRBD1	TRBV18	TGTGCCAGCTCATCTTACCGGGACAGGGGAGGAGAAAAACTGTTTTTT	CASSSYRDRGGEKLFF
TRBJ1-6	few	TRBD1	TRBV19	TGTGCCAGTAGTCCGGACAGGGCGCCGGGAAATTCACCCCTCCACTTT	CASSPDRAPGNSPLHF
TRBJ2-2	.	.	TRBV24-1	TGTGCCACCAGTGATCGTCGTTTAACCGGGGAGCTGTTTTTT	CATSDRRLTGELFF
TRBJ2-1	.	.	TRBV27	TGTGCCAGCAGAACTTCCAGCGGACTACCAGGCGATGAGCAGTTCTTC	CASRTSSGLPGDEQFF
TRBJ2-5	.	TRBD2	TRBV9	TGTGCCAGCAGCGTAGCTAGCGGCCAAGAGACCCAGTACTTC	CASSVASGQETQYF
TRBJ1-6	.	.	TRBV3-1/TRBV3-2	TGTGCCAGCAGCCGACGGGGGGAGAATTCACCCCTCCACTTT	CASSRRGENSPLHF
TRBJ2-1	.	TRBD2	TRBV6-5	TGTGCCAGCAGTACGGGACTAGCGGGAGCGGGTGAGCAGTTCTTC	CASSTGLAGAGEQFF
TRBJ2-2	.	TRBD2	TRBV10-3	TGTGCCTCGGGGGGGGCCGGCGGGGAGCTGTTTTTT	CASGGAGGELFF
TRBJ2-2	.	.	TRBV19	TGTGCCAGCCAGCGGTTTATGAACACCGGGGAGCTGTTTTTT	CASQRFMNTGELFF
TRBJ2-3	.	.	TRBV5-8	TGTGCCAGCAGCTTTCGCGGGACTAGCACAGATACGCAGTATTTT	CASSFRGTSTDTQYF
TRBJ2-1	.	.	TRBV27	TGTGCCAGCAGGGTGGGGAGGCGGTCCTACAATGAGCAGTTCTTC	CASRVGRRSYNEQFF
TRBJ1-1	.	.	TRBV9	TGTGCCAGCAGCGTAACAGGGAGCAGGACTGAAGCTTTCTTT	CASSVTGSRTEAFF
TRBJ2-1	many	.	TRBV6-5	TGTGCCACCCGTGTGGCGGGGAACAATGAGCAGTTCTTC	CATRVAGNNEQFF
TRBJ1-3	.	.	TRBV5-4	TGTGCCAGCAGCTTGGAAGGGGCTCTAGCGGGAAACACCATATATTTT	CASSLEGALAGNTIYF
TRBJ1-1	.	.	TRBV6-5	TGTGCCAGCAGTTACTCGTTTGGGGCACAGAACACTGAAGCTTTCTTT	CASSYSFGAQNTEAFF
TRBJ2-3	.	TRBD2	TRBV15	TGTGCCACCAGCAGTGGGCTAGCGGACACAGATACGCAGTATTTT	CATSSGLADTDTQYF
TRBJ1-1	.	.	TRBV6-5	TGTGCCAGCAGTAGGGGAGGGGTGGGTACTGAAGCTTTCTTT	CASSRGGVGTEAFF
TRBJ2-1	.	TRBD2	TRBV11-2	TGTGCCAGCAGCTTACAGCTAGCGGAGGGGGAGCAGTTCTTC	CASSLQLAEGEQFF
TRBJ1-3	.	.	TRBV7-9	TGTGCCTTCCGAGATTCTGGAAACACCATATATTTT	CAFRDSGNTIYF